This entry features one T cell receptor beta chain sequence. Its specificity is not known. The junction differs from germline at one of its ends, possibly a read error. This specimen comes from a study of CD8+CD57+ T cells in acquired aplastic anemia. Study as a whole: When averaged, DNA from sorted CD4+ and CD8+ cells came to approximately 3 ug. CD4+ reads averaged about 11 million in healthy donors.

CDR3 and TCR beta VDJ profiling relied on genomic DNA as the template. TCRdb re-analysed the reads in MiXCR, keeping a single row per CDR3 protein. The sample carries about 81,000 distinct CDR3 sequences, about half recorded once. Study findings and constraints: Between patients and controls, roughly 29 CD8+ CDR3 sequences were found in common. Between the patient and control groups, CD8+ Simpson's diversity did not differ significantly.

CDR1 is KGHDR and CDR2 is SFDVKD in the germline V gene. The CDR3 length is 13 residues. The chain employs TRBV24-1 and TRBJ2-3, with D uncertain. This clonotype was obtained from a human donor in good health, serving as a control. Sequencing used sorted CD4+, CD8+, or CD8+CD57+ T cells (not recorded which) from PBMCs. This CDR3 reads CATSALSTDMQYF. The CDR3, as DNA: TGTGCCACCAGTGCGCTCAGCACGGATATGCAGTATTTT.